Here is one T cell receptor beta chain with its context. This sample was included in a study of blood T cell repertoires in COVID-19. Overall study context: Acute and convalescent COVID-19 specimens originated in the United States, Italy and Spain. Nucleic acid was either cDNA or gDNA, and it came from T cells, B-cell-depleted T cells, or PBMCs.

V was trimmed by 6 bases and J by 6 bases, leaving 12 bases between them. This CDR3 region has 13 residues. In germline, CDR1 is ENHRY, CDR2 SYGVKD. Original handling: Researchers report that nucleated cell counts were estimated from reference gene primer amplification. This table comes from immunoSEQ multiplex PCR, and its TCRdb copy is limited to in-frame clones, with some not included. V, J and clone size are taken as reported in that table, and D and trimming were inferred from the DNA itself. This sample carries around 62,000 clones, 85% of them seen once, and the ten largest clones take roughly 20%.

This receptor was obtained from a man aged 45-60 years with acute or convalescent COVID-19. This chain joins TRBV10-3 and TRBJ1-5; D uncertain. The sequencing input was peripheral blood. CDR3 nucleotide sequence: TGTGCCATCAGCGTTCAGGATGGTCAGCCCCAGCATTTT. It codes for CAISVQDGQPQHF.